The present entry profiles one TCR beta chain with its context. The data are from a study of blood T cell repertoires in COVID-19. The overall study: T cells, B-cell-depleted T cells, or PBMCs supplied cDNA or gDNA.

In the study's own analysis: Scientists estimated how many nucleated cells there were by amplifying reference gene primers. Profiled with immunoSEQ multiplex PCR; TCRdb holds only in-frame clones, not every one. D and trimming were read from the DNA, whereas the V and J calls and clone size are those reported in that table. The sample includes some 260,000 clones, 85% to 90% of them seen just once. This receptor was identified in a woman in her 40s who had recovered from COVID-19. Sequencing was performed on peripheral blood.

CDR3 sequence reads: CASWGGPLGGRHPNTGELFF. The CDR3 DNA is TGTGCCAGCTGGGGGGGCCCTCTGGGCGGGAGACACCCGAACACCGGGGAGCTGTTTTTT. The gene calls are TRBV2 and TRBJ2-2; the D gene is possibly TRBD2 (7 bases). The germline V gene has CDR1 SNHLY and CDR2 FYNNEI. This CDR3 spans 20 amino acids. V was pared by 8 bases and J by 0 bases, with 28 bases between.